Listed below are T cell receptor beta chains from one sample, sequenced in a study of T cell responses to AZD1222 COVID-19 vaccine. TCRdb's table, derived via immunoSEQ multiplex PCR, lists solely in-frame clones and lacks some. Here the sample spans under 200,000 clones, 92% being singletons. Specimen: peripheral blood, collected 28 days after the second AZD1222 dose. The receptors stem from an adult who received the AZD1222 COVID-19 vaccine. CDR3s include the opening cysteine and the closing phenylalanine or tryptophan. The order of the fields is CDR3 protein, CDR3 DNA, V gene, J gene, D gene, clone size. D genes are given only for firm matches. Clone size is given for some rows only: seen once, a few or many times, or a class if the clone is expanded.

CDR3 protein: CASSLSAVRDRETESSYNEQFF
CDR3 DNA: TGTGCCAGCAGTTTATCTGCGGTCCGGGACAGGGAAACAGAGAGCTCCTACAATGAGCAGTTCTTC
V gene: TRBV27
J gene: TRBJ2-1
D gene: TRBD1
clone size: once

CDR3 protein: CASNTGPVLTF
CDR3 DNA: TGTGCCAGCAACACAGGACCCGTCCTGACTTTC
V gene: TRBV2
J gene: TRBJ2-6
D gene: NA
clone size: few

CDR3 protein: CASSLDSGGYNEQFF
CDR3 DNA: TGCGCCAGCAGCTTGGATAGCGGGGGGTACAATGAGCAGTTCTTC
V gene: TRBV5-1
J gene: TRBJ2-1
D gene: TRBD2
clone size: NA

CDR3 protein: CASSPRAVSGTEQFF
CDR3 DNA: TGTGCCAGCAGTCCCCGGGCAGTCTCGGGAACTGAGCAGTTCTTC
V gene: TRBV7-9
J gene: TRBJ2-1
D gene: NA
clone size: NA

CDR3 protein: CASSFGQNTGELFF
CDR3 DNA: TGTGCCAGCAGCTTCGGACAGAACACCGGGGAGCTGTTTTTT
V gene: TRBV14
J gene: TRBJ2-2
D gene: NA
clone size: few

CDR3 protein: CASSLNRGTTEAFF
CDR3 DNA: TGTGCCAGCAGCTTAAACAGGGGAACCACTGAAGCTTTCTTT
V gene: TRBV7-2
J gene: TRBJ1-1
D gene: TRBD1
clone size: NA

CDR3 protein: CASSPSTLGKETQYF
CDR3 DNA: TGCGCCAGCAGCCCCTCGACTCTGGGCAAAGAGACCCAGTACTTC
V gene: TRBV5-1
J gene: TRBJ2-5
D gene: NA
clone size: NA

CDR3 protein: CASSTGQGTEAFF
CDR3 DNA: TGTGCCAGCAGCACAGGGCAGGGAACTGAAGCTTTCTTT
V gene: TRBV12-3/TRBV12-4
J gene: TRBJ1-1
D gene: NA
clone size: NA

CDR3 protein: CASSQRGGRRTEAFF
CDR3 DNA: TGCGCCAGCAGCCAAAGGGGAGGCAGGAGGACTGAAGCTTTCTTT
V gene: TRBV4-1
J gene: TRBJ1-1
D gene: NA
clone size: NA

CDR3 protein: CASSFSGYEQYF
CDR3 DNA: TGTGCCAGCAGCTTCAGCGGTTACGAGCAGTACTTC
V gene: TRBV7-2
J gene: TRBJ2-7
D gene: NA
clone size: once

CDR3 protein: CSVQVRGVYEQYF
CDR3 DNA: TGCAGCGTCCAGGTGCGGGGCGTCTACGAGCAGTACTTC
V gene: TRBV29-1
J gene: TRBJ2-7
D gene: NA
clone size: NA

CDR3 protein: CASSLVQPTSYEQYF
CDR3 DNA: TGTGCCAGCAGCTTGGTACAGCCCACCTCCTACGAGCAGTACTTC
V gene: TRBV5-5
J gene: TRBJ2-7
D gene: NA
clone size: NA

CDR3 protein: CASSSHRGQSYNEQFF
CDR3 DNA: TGTGCCAGCAGTTCCCACAGGGGGCAATCCTACAATGAGCAGTTCTTC
V gene: TRBV6-2/TRBV6-3
J gene: TRBJ2-1
D gene: TRBD1
clone size: NA

CDR3 protein: CAWSATGSVPMNTEAFF
CDR3 DNA: TGTGCCTGGAGCGCCACCGGGAGTGTCCCGATGAACACTGAAGCTTTCTTT
V gene: TRBV30
J gene: TRBJ1-1
D gene: NA
clone size: NA

CDR3 protein: CATSEFPGPHPYEQYF
CDR3 DNA: TGTGCCACCAGTGAGTTCCCGGGACCCCACCCCTACGAGCAGTACTTC
V gene: TRBV24-1
J gene: TRBJ2-7
D gene: NA
clone size: NA

CDR3 protein: CASSLATSYEQYF
CDR3 DNA: TGTGCCAGCAGCTTGGCTACTTCCTACGAGCAGTACTTC
V gene: TRBV7-9
J gene: TRBJ2-7
D gene: NA
clone size: few

CDR3 protein: CASSRGIDSPLHF
CDR3 DNA: TGTGCCAGCAGCCGAGGAATCGATTCACCCCTCCACTTT
V gene: TRBV28
J gene: TRBJ1-6
D gene: NA
clone size: NA

CDR3 protein: CASYPRDRGRDTQYF
CDR3 DNA: TGTGCCAGCTACCCCCGGGACAGGGGGCGGGATACGCAGTATTTT
V gene: TRBV6-6
J gene: TRBJ2-3
D gene: TRBD1
clone size: NA

CDR3 protein: CASSPLGQVFYGYTF
CDR3 DNA: TGTGCCAGTAGTCCCCTTGGACAGGTTTTCTATGGCTACACCTTC
V gene: TRBV19
J gene: TRBJ1-2
D gene: TRBD1
clone size: NA

CDR3 protein: CASSQFRGDTEAFF
CDR3 DNA: TGTGCCAGCAGCCAATTTAGGGGGGACACTGAAGCTTTCTTT
V gene: TRBV3-1/TRBV3-2
J gene: TRBJ1-1
D gene: NA
clone size: NA

CDR3 protein: CASSLEAFF
CDR3 DNA: TGTGCCAGCAGCTTGGAAGCTTTCTTT
V gene: TRBV7-9
J gene: TRBJ1-1
D gene: NA
clone size: once

CDR3 protein: CASSPNYGYTF
CDR3 DNA: TGTGCCAGCAGTCCCAACTATGGCTACACCTTC
V gene: TRBV2
J gene: TRBJ1-2
D gene: NA
clone size: NA

CDR3 protein: CASRKPGPLYNEQFF
CDR3 DNA: TGTGCCAGCAGAAAACCGGGTCCTTTATACAATGAGCAGTTCTTC
V gene: TRBV7-2
J gene: TRBJ2-1
D gene: NA
clone size: few

CDR3 protein: CAISGQGGNQPQHF
CDR3 DNA: TGTGCCATCAGTGGACAGGGAGGCAATCAGCCCCAGCATTTT
V gene: TRBV10-3
J gene: TRBJ1-5
D gene: TRBD1
clone size: NA

CDR3 protein: CASSFIGQGSSGYTF
CDR3 DNA: TGTGCCAGCAGTTTTATTGGACAGGGGTCTAGTGGCTACACCTTC
V gene: TRBV28
J gene: TRBJ1-2
D gene: TRBD1
clone size: NA

CDR3 protein: CASSIITGFPGNTEAFF
CDR3 DNA: TGTGCCAGTAGTATAATTACAGGTTTCCCGGGGAACACTGAAGCTTTCTTT
V gene: TRBV19
J gene: TRBJ1-1
D gene: NA
clone size: NA

CDR3 protein: CASSLEDSSYNEQFF
CDR3 DNA: TGTGCCAGCAGCTTGGAGGATAGCTCCTACAATGAGCAGTTCTTC
V gene: TRBV5-4
J gene: TRBJ2-1
D gene: NA
clone size: NA

CDR3 protein: CASSEKSGDHGYTF
CDR3 DNA: TGTGCCAGCAGTGAAAAATCGGGGGACCATGGCTACACCTTC
V gene: TRBV6-1
J gene: TRBJ1-2
D gene: NA
clone size: NA

CDR3 protein: CASSSRLQGGGTEAFF
CDR3 DNA: TGCGCCAGCAGCTCTCGATTACAGGGAGGAGGCACTGAAGCTTTCTTT
V gene: TRBV5-1
J gene: TRBJ1-1
D gene: NA
clone size: NA

CDR3 protein: CASTKDGQETQYF
CDR3 DNA: TGTGCCAGCACCAAGGACGGCCAAGAGACCCAGTACTTC
V gene: TRBV12-3/TRBV12-4
J gene: TRBJ2-5
D gene: NA
clone size: NA

CDR3 protein: CASRGQGMNTEAFF
CDR3 DNA: TGTGCCAGCAGGGGACAGGGGATGAACACTGAAGCTTTCTTT
V gene: TRBV6-4
J gene: TRBJ1-1
D gene: TRBD1
clone size: NA

CDR3 protein: CASSEEGWAEAFF
CDR3 DNA: TGTGCCAGCAGTGAAGAGGGTTGGGCTGAAGCTTTCTTT
V gene: TRBV2
J gene: TRBJ1-1
D gene: NA
clone size: NA

CDR3 protein: CAIRPGTGNTEAFF
CDR3 DNA: TGTGCCATCAGACCCGGGACAGGGAACACTGAAGCTTTCTTT
V gene: TRBV10-3
J gene: TRBJ1-1
D gene: TRBD1
clone size: NA

CDR3 protein: CASSRRGLAGGSTGEQFF
CDR3 DNA: TGTGCCAGCAGCCGTCGGGGACTAGCGGGGGGCAGTACAGGTGAGCAGTTCTTC
V gene: TRBV7-9
J gene: TRBJ2-1
D gene: TRBD2
clone size: NA

CDR3 protein: CASSVGTSGTPGYNEQFF
CDR3 DNA: TGTGCCAGCAGCGTAGGCACTAGCGGGACACCAGGGTACAATGAGCAGTTCTTC
V gene: TRBV9
J gene: TRBJ2-1
D gene: TRBD2
clone size: NA

CDR3 protein: CATLGDRGRGEQFF
CDR3 DNA: TGTGCCACCCTTGGGGACAGGGGGCGGGGTGAGCAGTTCTTC
V gene: TRBV25-1
J gene: TRBJ2-1
D gene: TRBD1
clone size: NA

CDR3 protein: CASSIQGLAGSYEQYF
CDR3 DNA: TGTGCCAGCAGCATACAAGGACTAGCGGGCTCCTACGAGCAGTACTTC
V gene: TRBV7-8
J gene: TRBJ2-7
D gene: TRBD2
clone size: NA

CDR3 protein: CASSLLAGINEQFF
CDR3 DNA: TGTGCCAGCAGCTTACTAGCGGGGATCAATGAGCAGTTCTTC
V gene: TRBV5-5
J gene: TRBJ2-1
D gene: TRBD2
clone size: once

CDR3 protein: CASRGSGNPRGNEQFF
CDR3 DNA: TGTGCCAGTCGAGGTAGCGGGAACCCCCGCGGGAATGAGCAGTTCTTC
V gene: TRBV28
J gene: TRBJ2-1
D gene: TRBD2
clone size: NA

CDR3 protein: CAWSGWGNQPQHF
CDR3 DNA: TGTGCCTGGTCCGGATGGGGCAATCAGCCCCAGCATTTT
V gene: TRBV30
J gene: TRBJ1-5
D gene: NA
clone size: once

CDR3 protein: CAISAWGAEKLFF
CDR3 DNA: TGTGCCATCAGTGCGTGGGGGGCTGAAAAACTGTTTTTT
V gene: TRBV10-3
J gene: TRBJ1-4
D gene: NA
clone size: NA

CDR3 protein: CASSLLQGAQETQYF
CDR3 DNA: TGTGCCAGCAGCCTCCTACAGGGGGCCCAAGAGACCCAGTACTTC
V gene: TRBV6-5
J gene: TRBJ2-5
D gene: TRBD1
clone size: NA

CDR3 protein: CASSVEGLRAFF
CDR3 DNA: TGTGCCAGCAGTGTGGAGGGTTTGAGGGCTTTCTTT
V gene: TRBV2
J gene: TRBJ1-1
D gene: NA
clone size: NA

CDR3 protein: CAISVVAIDEQFF
CDR3 DNA: TGTGCCATCAGTGTAGTTGCAATCGATGAGCAGTTCTTC
V gene: TRBV10-3
J gene: TRBJ2-1
D gene: NA
clone size: NA

CDR3 protein: CASSHVGDRAYDEQFF
CDR3 DNA: TGTGCCAGCAGCCACGTCGGAGACAGGGCTTACGATGAGCAGTTCTTC
V gene: TRBV13
J gene: TRBJ2-1
D gene: TRBD1
clone size: NA

CDR3 protein: CASSQDAWRVSGANVLTF
CDR3 DNA: TGTGCCAGCAGCCAAGACGCCTGGCGGGTCTCTGGGGCCAACGTCCTGACTTTC
V gene: TRBV14
J gene: TRBJ2-6
D gene: NA
clone size: NA

CDR3 protein: CASSYSELAGANNEQFF
CDR3 DNA: TGTGCCAGCAGTTACTCCGAACTAGCGGGAGCAAACAATGAGCAGTTCTTC
V gene: TRBV6-2/TRBV6-3
J gene: TRBJ2-1
D gene: TRBD2
clone size: NA

CDR3 protein: CASSQEGDMNTEAFF
CDR3 DNA: TGCGCCAGCAGCCAAGAGGGAGACATGAACACTGAAGCTTTCTTT
V gene: TRBV4-1
J gene: TRBJ1-1
D gene: NA
clone size: NA

CDR3 protein: CASSQPHPSLEKNTEAFF
CDR3 DNA: TGCGCCAGCAGCCAGCCCCACCCCTCGCTCGAAAAAAACACTGAAGCTTTCTTT
V gene: TRBV4-1
J gene: TRBJ1-1
D gene: NA
clone size: NA

CDR3 protein: CASSPVSGDTEAFF
CDR3 DNA: TGTGCCAGCTCACCGGTCTCGGGGGACACTGAAGCTTTCTTT
V gene: TRBV18
J gene: TRBJ1-1
D gene: NA
clone size: once

CDR3 protein: CASSGQGDQPQHF
CDR3 DNA: TGTGCCAGTAGTGGCCAGGGGGATCAGCCCCAGCATTTT
V gene: TRBV19
J gene: TRBJ1-5
D gene: TRBD1
clone size: NA

CDR3 protein: CASSFQGSGQPQHF
CDR3 DNA: TGTGCCAGCAGTTTTCAGGGGTCGGGACAGCCCCAGCATTTT
V gene: TRBV28
J gene: TRBJ1-5
D gene: NA
clone size: NA

CDR3 protein: CASSPSGANVLTF
CDR3 DNA: TGTGCCAGCTCACCATCCGGGGCCAACGTCCTGACTTTC
V gene: TRBV18
J gene: TRBJ2-6
D gene: NA
clone size: NA

CDR3 protein: CASSAGLQGARYNSPLHF
CDR3 DNA: TGTGCCAGCAGTGCGGGATTACAGGGGGCGAGATATAATTCACCCCTCCACTTT
V gene: TRBV28
J gene: TRBJ1-6
D gene: TRBD1
clone size: NA

CDR3 protein: CASSLSEGGYNEQFF
CDR3 DNA: TGTGCCAGCAGCTTGTCGGAGGGAGGGTACAATGAGCAGTTCTTC
V gene: TRBV7-2
J gene: TRBJ2-1
D gene: TRBD2
clone size: NA

CDR3 protein: CASSRRAGENYGYTF
CDR3 DNA: TGTGCCAGCAGCCGGAGGGCAGGGGAAAACTATGGCTACACCTTC
V gene: TRBV5-4
J gene: TRBJ1-2
D gene: NA
clone size: NA